These 22 T cell receptor beta chains were all obtained from the same sample, sequenced in a study of T cells in Graves' hyperthyroidism and ophthalmopathy. Amplified TCR beta CDR3 regions came from RNA transcripts. With the HTBI primer set, the TCR CDR3 went through a first round of RT-PCR. Each CDR3 protein gets one entry after TCRdb re-called the multiplex PCR reads with MiXCR. The top ten clones hold over 3.5% of a sample with approximately 630,000 distinct CDR3 sequences, under 20% of them seen once. Specimen: blood. The source of these receptors is a woman aged 30 to 39 with Graves' hyperthyroidism.

The sample holds many counts of this clonotype. The chain carries TRBV3-1 and TRBJ2-1; D gene unclear. This CDR3 is 12 amino acids long. The V gene's germline CDR1 is LGHDT and CDR2 YNNKEL (reference sequence). This CDR3 is CASVRVDNEQFF. CDR3 coding DNA: TGTGCATCGGTACGGGTCGATAATGAGCAGTTCTTC.

The chain combines TRBV7-6 with TRBJ2-7; TRBD1 might be the D (6 bases). Trimming left V 6 bases short and J 6 bases short, with 12 bases between. The CDR3 sequence is 12 residues long. Germline values: CDR1 SGHVS, CDR2 FNYEAQ. CDR3 in amino acids: CASSAGAGEQYF. CDR3 in DNA: TGTGCCAGCAGTGCAGGGGCAGGCGAGCAGTACTTC.

This clonotype was observed many times. The chain uses TRBV27 and TRBJ2-7, with 10 positions matching TRBD2. Germline V CDR1 and CDR2: MNHEY, SMNVEV (reference sequence). CDR3 length: 16 residues. Losses at the gene ends were 5 bases for V and 2 bases for J; bases not matched to a gene: 9. The CDR3 loop is CASSPLLAGDPYEQYF. In nucleotides, the CDR3 is TGTGCCAGCAGTCCCCTGCTAGCGGGGGACCCCTACGAGCAGTACTTC.

This clonotype was picked up many times. This chain connects TRBV20-1 to TRBJ2-5, with a weak D call TRBD1 (6 bases). CDR3 size: 14 residues. Per germline, CDR1 DFQATT and CDR2 SNEGSKA (reference sequence). CDR3 sequence reads: CSAVRQGTVETQYF. CDR3 nucleotide sequence: TGCAGCGCTGTTCGCCAGGGGACGGTGGAGACCCAGTACTTC.

The chain carries TRBV10-3 and TRBJ1-1; D unclear. V gave up 5 bases and J gave up 5 bases, with 15 bases separating them. Germline CDR1 ENHRY, CDR2 SYGVKD. This CDR3 has 14 amino acids. This CDR3 reads CAISFGELRTEAFF. In DNA form, the CDR3 reads TGTGCCATCAGTTTTGGGGAACTAAGGACTGAAGCTTTCTTT.

This rearrangement joins TRBV20-1 to TRBJ2-7; TRBD1 might be the D (5 bases). CDR3 length equals 12 residues. V was pared by 8 bases and J by 3 bases, with 14 bases between. In germline, CDR1 is DFQATT, CDR2 SNEGSKA (reference sequence). CDR3 sequence (DNA): TGCAGTCCGGAGACAGAACTCTACGAGCAGTACTTC. This codes for CSPETELYEQYF.

This clonotype has at least ten counts. This chain uses TRBV2 with TRBJ2-7; 11 nucleotides agree with TRBD2. The CDR3 spans 18 residues. The ends lost 1 base at V and 4 bases at J; junction bases unmatched: 12. Per germline, CDR1 SNHLY and CDR2 FYNNEI. The CDR3 spells CASSEGLAGGYLRYEQYF. CDR3 in DNA: TGTGCCAGCAGTGAAGGGCTAGCGGGAGGATACCTAAGGTACGAGCAGTACTTC.

The chain links TRBV24-1 to TRBJ2-7; D is unresolved. The CDR3 sequence is 13 residues long. V was clipped by 6 bases and J by 2 bases, with 10 bases between them. From germline, CDR1 is KGHDR and CDR2 SFDVKD. The CDR3 region is CATSSAATYEQYF. CDR3 nucleotides: TGTGCCACCAGTAGTGCAGCGACCTACGAGCAGTACTTC.

This clonotype showed up many times. The J gene is TRBJ2-3, the V gene TRBV9; D unresolved. This CDR3 is 14 amino acids long. The V end lost 0 bases, the J end lost 6 bases, and 11 bases lay between the germline ends. Looked up from germline, CDR1 is SGDLS and CDR2 is YYNGEE. The CDR3 region is CASSVGSGLDTQYF. The CDR3 DNA sequence: TGTGCCAGCAGCGTAGGGAGTGGGCTGGATACGCAGTATTTT.

This clonotype was seen repeatedly, ten times or more. The V gene is TRBV6-6, the J gene TRBJ2-3; tentative D call: TRBD1 (5 bases). Germline-derived CDR1 and CDR2 are MNHNY and SVGAGI (reference sequence). The length of the CDR3 is 13 residues. V lost 0 bases and J lost 4, with 5 bases in between. The CDR3 region is CASSYSGPDTQYF. DNA for the CDR3: TGTGCCAGCAGTTACTCGGGGCCAGATACGCAGTATTTT.

This clonotype was counted a few times. The chain is built from TRBV7-6 and TRBJ2-6, with a tentative D call TRBD2 (7 bases). CDR3 size: 16 residues. V was trimmed by 1 base and J by 2 bases, leaving 9 bases between them. Germline V gene data show CDR1 as SGHVS and CDR2 as FNYEAQ. CDR3 DNA: TGTGCCAGCAGCTTAGTCGGGGGGCCTGGGGCCAACGTCCTGACTTTC. It is translated as CASSLVGGPGANVLTF.

V is TRBV9 and J is TRBJ1-2; TRBD1 might be the D (5 bases). This CDR3 is built from 13 residues. The V end lost 3 bases, the J end lost 8 bases, and 14 bases lay between the germline ends. CDR1 and CDR2 from the germline V gene are SGDLS and YYNGEE. CDR3 amino acids: CASSAGTPRGYTF. Here the CDR3 DNA reads TGTGCCAGCAGCGCGGGGACCCCGAGGGGCTACACCTTC.

This clonotype showed up just a few times. The chain combines TRBV10-3 with TRBJ1-6; the match to TRBD1 covers 7 bases. The length of the CDR3 is 14 residues. J lost 9 bases, V lost 5 bases, and 7 bases had no gene match. The germline gives CDR1 ENHRY, CDR2 SYGVKD. The CDR3: CAISTGQHLSPLHF. The CDR3 DNA follows: TGTGCCATCAGTACGGGACAGCATCTTTCACCCCTCCACTTT.

This clonotype was observed many times. The chain uses TRBV6-1 and TRBJ2-7; 10 bases are shared with TRBD1. Germline V gene lookup returns CDR1 MNHNS and CDR2 SASEGT. The CDR3 contains 15 residues. The V gene end was trimmed by 10 bases and the J gene end by 2 bases; junction bases not matched to a gene: 11. This chain's CDR3 is CATAISGQGAYEQYF. The CDR3 nucleotides read TGTGCCACCGCTATATCAGGACAGGGGGCCTACGAGCAGTACTTC.

This clonotype has a count of ten or more. This chain uses TRBV12-3 or TRBV12-4 with TRBJ2-5; D may be TRBD1 or TRBD2 (5 bases each). The CDR3 runs 13 residues. The ends were cut back, 6 bases at V and 5 bases at J, with 13 bases in the middle. The CDR3 reads CASRTGRRETQYF. The CDR3 region has the DNA TGTGCCAGCAGGACGGGACGACGGGAGACCCAGTACTTC.

This clonotype was observed many times. This chain joins TRBV20-1 and TRBJ2-1; D unclear. The germline gives CDR1 DFQATT, CDR2 SNEGSKA (reference sequence). The V end lost 3 bases, the J end lost 8 bases, and 17 bases lay between the germline ends. The CDR3 spans 14 residues. The CDR3 here is CSASLGPSYDEQFF. CDR3 coding DNA: TGCAGTGCTAGCCTAGGGCCTTCTTACGATGAGCAGTTCTTC.

A single count supports this clonotype. J is TRBJ2-7 and V is TRBV4-1; D is perhaps TRBD1 (6 bases). Germline-derived CDR1 and CDR2 are MGHRA and YSYEKL. The CDR3 contains 13 residues. Trimming left V 4 bases short and J 5 bases short, with 12 bases between. The CDR3 sequence is CASSPNRADEQYF. Here the CDR3 DNA reads TGCGCCAGCAGCCCCAACAGGGCAGACGAGCAGTACTTC.

This clonotype was counted ten times or more. The V call is TRBV11-2, the J call TRBJ2-1; 11 positions match TRBD2. From germline, CDR1 is SGHAT and CDR2 FQNNGV. CDR3 length: 14 amino acids. Trimming removed 3 bases from V and 11 bases from J; junction bases left unmatched: 6. CDR3 in DNA: TGTGCCAGCAGCTTCATGGGACTAGCGGAGAAGCAGTTCTTC. It is translated as CASSFMGLAEKQFF.

Many counts were recorded for this clonotype. V gene TRBV5-1 combines with J gene TRBJ2-3, with 12 bases that match TRBD1. CDR1 and CDR2 (germline): SGHRS, YFSETQ. The CDR3 length is 18 residues. V lost 3 bases, J lost 5 bases, and 13 bases stayed unmatched. CDR3 amino acids: CASSSYTGTGGLEDTQYF. The CDR3 DNA follows: TGCGCCAGCAGCTCGTATACCGGGACAGGGGGCTTGGAAGATACGCAGTATTTT.

This clonotype showed up many times. CDR3 residues: CASSVGGHYGYTF. DNA of the CDR3: TGTGCCAGCAGCGTAGGGGGCCACTATGGCTACACCTTC. The V gene is TRBV11-2, the J gene TRBJ1-2, with 7 bases identical to TRBD1. This CDR3 is 13 amino acids long. Germline CDR1 is SGHAT and CDR2 is FQNNGV. V was pared by 5 bases and J by 3 bases, with 3 bases of the junction left unmatched. Together with reference TRBV11-2 and TRBJ1-2, the CDR3 gives the full variable domain: EAGVAQSPRYKIIEKRQSVAFWCNPISGHATLYWYQQILGQGPKLLIQFQNNGVVDDSQLPKDRFSAERLKGVDSTLKIQPAKLEDSAVYLCASSVGGHYGYTFGSGTRLTVV.

CDR3 sequence: CSARLAGDSTGELFF. The CDR3 nucleotides read TGCAGTGCTAGACTTGCGGGAGACTCCACCGGGGAGCTGTTTTTT. J is TRBJ2-2 and V is TRBV20-1; 7 positions match TRBD2. The germline CDR1 and CDR2 sequences are DFQATT and SNEGSKA (reference sequence). The CDR3 runs to 15 residues. Trimming at V came to 2 bases and at J to 4 bases, leaving 7 bases not matched to a gene.

This clonotype was picked up many times. CDR3 sequence: CASRRQGGSFEQYF. For the CDR3, the DNA is TGTGCCAGCAGAAGACAGGGAGGGAGTTTCGAGCAGTACTTC. The V and J genes are TRBV28 and TRBJ2-7, with D tentatively TRBD1 or TRBD2 (7 bases each). The CDR3 consists of 14 residues. Germline V lookup: CDR1 MDHEN, CDR2 SYDVKM. The germline V and J ends were trimmed by 6 bases and 6 bases, with 18 bases remaining between them.